The 10 T cell receptor beta chains in this list originate from one sample, sequenced in a study of T-cell reconstitution after alpha-beta-depleted transplantation in children. Preparation of the TCRbeta library was carried out with unique molecular identifiers. TCRdb reprocessed the PCR reads via MiXCR and lists one record per CDR3 protein. Among around 670,000 distinct CDR3 sequences, over 10% were seen once, and the ten largest hold approximately 0.8%. The sample in question was PBMCs, obtained before TCRalphabeta/CD19-depleted stem cell transplant. The receptors shown here come from a girl aged 2 to 10 with congenital amegakaryocytic thrombocytopenia, due to receive a stem cell transplant.

This clonotype was counted at least ten times. The chain joins TRBV20-1 to TRBJ2-5; D is uncertain. The CDR3 consists of 12 residues. The germline V gene has CDR1 DFQATT and CDR2 SNEGSKA (reference sequence). V was clipped by 3 bases and J by 5 bases, with 10 bases between them. The CDR3 nucleotides are TGCAGTGCTAGGACCATGGGGGAGACCCAGTACTTC. Its protein is CSARTMGETQYF.

This clonotype occurred many times. The CDR3 sequence: CASSISGLAGVYSYEQYF. DNA of the CDR3: TGTGCCAGCAGCATATCGGGACTAGCGGGAGTTTACTCCTACGAGCAGTACTTC. The gene calls are TRBV11-1 and TRBJ2-7; 14 nucleotides match TRBD2. The germline gives CDR1 SGHAT, CDR2 FQDESV (reference sequence). The junction had 9 bases not matched to a gene; V was cut back by 5 bases and J by 0 bases. This CDR3 contains 18 residues. The variable domain in full, with the rest retrieved from reference TRBV11-1 and TRBJ2-7, is EAEVAQSPRYKITEKSQAVAFWCDPISGHATLYWYRQILGQGPELLVQFQDESVVDDSQLPKDRFSAERLKGVDSTLKIQPAELGDSAMYLCASSISGLAGVYSYEQYFGPGTRLTVT.

The sample holds a few counts of this clonotype. This chain joins TRBV30 and TRBJ1-1; D gene ambiguous. Trimming removed 4 bases at V and 1 base at J, with 4 bases between. CDR3 length: 11 residues. The germline CDR1 and CDR2 sequences are GTSNPN and SVGIG (reference sequence). The CDR3 spells CAWKGNTEAFF. DNA of the CDR3: TGTGCCTGGAAGGGGAACACTGAAGCTTTCTTT.

The V and J genes are TRBV5-1 and TRBJ2-7, with 9 bases fitting TRBD2. Germline lookup yields CDR1 SGHRS and CDR2 YFSETQ. With V trimmed by 1 base and J by 0 bases, 2 bases remained unmatched. The CDR3 spans 15 residues. DNA for the CDR3: TGCGCCAGCAGCTTGCAGCGGGAGGACTCCTACGAGCAGTACTTC. This sequence encodes CASSLQREDSYEQYF.

This clonotype was seen repeatedly, ten times or more. The gene calls are TRBV28 and TRBJ2-7; TRBD2 is a possible D gene (6 bases). The CDR3 has 14 residues. Germline V gives CDR1 MDHEN, CDR2 SYDVKM. V was pared by 5 bases and J by 3 bases, with 14 bases between. The CDR3 spells CASSGTTGVYEQYF. The CDR3 region has the DNA TGTGCCAGCAGTGGGACGACGGGAGTCTACGAGCAGTACTTC.

This chain connects TRBV19 to TRBJ2-7; D is perhaps TRBD2 (6 bases). The length of the CDR3 is 13 residues. Germline loops: CDR1 LNHDA, CDR2 SQIVND (reference sequence). Trimming left V 5 bases short and J 9 bases short, with 17 bases between. CDR3 sequence (DNA): TGTGCCAGTAGTGAGGGTCGGGAGACCGTGCAGTACTTC. Translation gives CASSEGRETVQYF.

This clonotype was observed many times. V gene TRBV29-1 combines with J gene TRBJ1-2; D unresolved. The germline V and J ends were trimmed by 0 bases and 4 bases, with 12 bases remaining between them. Germline-derived CDR1 and CDR2 are SQVTM and ANQGSEA. The CDR3 consists of 14 residues. DNA for the CDR3: TGCAGCGTTGAAGACGGCGTCGGAATCTATGGCTACACCTTC. This sequence encodes CSVEDGVGIYGYTF. Full variable domain (outside the CDR3, taken from reference TRBV29-1 and TRBJ1-2): SAVISQKPSRDICQRGTSLTIQCQVDSQVTMMFWYRQQPGQSLTLIATANQGSEATYESGFVIDKFPISRPNLTFSTLTVSNMSPEDSSIYLCSVEDGVGIYGYTFGSGTRLTVV.

This clonotype was observed once. The V call is TRBV11-2, the J call TRBJ2-2; TRBD1 agrees at 7 bases. The CDR3 extends over 17 amino acids. Germline lookup yields CDR1 SGHAT and CDR2 FQNNGV. V dropped 2 bases and J dropped 1; count of bases not matched to a gene: 7. The chain's CDR3 is CASSLIFWTGNTGELFF. The CDR3 DNA follows: TGTGCCAGCAGCTTAATTTTTTGGACAGGGAACACCGGGGAGCTGTTTTTT.

The chain is built from TRBV20-1 and TRBJ2-2; 7 bases match TRBD2. J was trimmed by 3 bases and V by 6 bases; bases with no gene match: 7. This CDR3 contains 14 residues. Germline V gene data show CDR1 as DFQATT and CDR2 as SNEGSKA (reference sequence). In nucleotides, the CDR3 is TGCAGTGCCACGACTAGCAGGGACACCGGGGAGCTGTTTTTT. The encoded protein is CSATTSRDTGELFF.

This clonotype was seen at least ten times. The gene calls are TRBV29-1 and TRBJ2-3; D gene unclear. Per the germline V gene, CDR1 is SQVTM and CDR2 is ANQGSEA. This CDR3 region has 17 residues. V was shortened by 0 bases and J by 2 bases, with 18 bases between the two germline ends. CDR3 DNA sequence: TGCAGCGTTGAAGATCAAGAGGATAAGCGAGACACAGATACGCAGTATTTT. It yields the protein CSVEDQEDKRDTDTQYF.